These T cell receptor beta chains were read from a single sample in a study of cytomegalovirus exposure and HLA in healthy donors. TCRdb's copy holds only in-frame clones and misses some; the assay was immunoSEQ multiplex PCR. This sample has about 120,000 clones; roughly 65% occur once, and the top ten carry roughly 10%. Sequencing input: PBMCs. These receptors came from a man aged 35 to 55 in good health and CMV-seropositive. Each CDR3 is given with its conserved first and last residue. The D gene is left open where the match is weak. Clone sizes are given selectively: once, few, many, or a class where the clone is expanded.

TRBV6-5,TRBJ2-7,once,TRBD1,TGTGCCAGCAGTTACCGGGACAGGGTCTACGAGCAGTACTTC,CASSYRDRVYEQYF
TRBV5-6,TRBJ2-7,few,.,TGTGCCAGCAGCTTGGTGGGCCGGACCTACGAGCAGTACTTC,CASSLVGRTYEQYF
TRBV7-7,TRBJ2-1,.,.,TGTGCCAGCAGCGCGGGACTGTCGAGCTCCTACAATGAGCAGTTCTTC,CASSAGLSSSYNEQFF
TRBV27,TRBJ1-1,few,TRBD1,TGTGCCAGCAGTTCCCTACGGACAGGACGCTATAACACTGAAGCTTTCTTT,CASSSLRTGRYNTEAFF
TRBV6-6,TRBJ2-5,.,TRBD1,TGTGCCAGCAGTTGGGACAGCCAAGAGACCCAGTACTTC,CASSWDSQETQYF
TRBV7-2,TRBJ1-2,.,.,TGTGCCAGCAGCTTTTGGGGCGCTAACTATGGCTACACCTTC,CASSFWGANYGYTF
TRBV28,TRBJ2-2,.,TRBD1,TGTGCCAGCAGTTTCGGTTTTAATTTTCGTGGGACAGGGCCCACCGGGGAGCTGTTTTTT,CASSFGFNFRGTGPTGELFF
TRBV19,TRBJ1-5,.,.,TGTGCCAGTAGTAACACAGGGAGAGTTCAGCCCCAGCATTTT,CASSNTGRVQPQHF
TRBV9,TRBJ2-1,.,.,TGTGCCAGCAGCCCCTACCCCGGGAGTAATGAGCAGTTCTTC,CASSPYPGSNEQFF
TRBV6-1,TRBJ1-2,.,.,TGTGCCAGCACCGACGGGGGGCTTAACTATGGCTACACCTTC,CASTDGGLNYGYTF
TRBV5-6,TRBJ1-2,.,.,TGTGCCAGCAGCTTGATGAGTAACTATGGCTACACCTTC,CASSLMSNYGYTF
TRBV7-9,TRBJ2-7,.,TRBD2,TGTGCCAGCACCCGGGGACTAGCGGATTCCTACGAGCAGTACTTC,CASTRGLADSYEQYF
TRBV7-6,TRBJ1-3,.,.,TGTGCCAGCAGCTTACAGACAGGAGCCCTTGGAAACACCATATATTTT,CASSLQTGALGNTIYF
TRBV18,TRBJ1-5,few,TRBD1,TGTGCCAGCTCACCGGGACAGGGGTCTCAGCCCCAGCATTTT,CASSPGQGSQPQHF
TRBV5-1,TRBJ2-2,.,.,TGCGCCAGCAGCCCCCAGAACACCGGGGAGCTGTTTTTT,CASSPQNTGELFF
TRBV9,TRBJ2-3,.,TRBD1,TGTGCCAGCAGCGTAGGAGGGGGCAGGGATACGCAGTATTTT,CASSVGGGRDTQYF
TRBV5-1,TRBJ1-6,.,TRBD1,TGCGCCAGCAGCTCGGGACAGGGGGCGCGGAAAAACTCACCCCTCCACTTT,CASSSGQGARKNSPLHF
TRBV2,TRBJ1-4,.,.,TGTGCCAGCAGGGAGGACGGCACAACTAATGAAAAACTGTTTTTT,CASREDGTTNEKLFF
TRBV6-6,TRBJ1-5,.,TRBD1,TGTGCCAGCAGTTACTCGACAGGGTATAGCAATCAGCCCCAGCATTTT,CASSYSTGYSNQPQHF
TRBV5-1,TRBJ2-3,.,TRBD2,TGCGCCAGCAGTCAAGCGGGGGATAGCACAGATACGCAGTATTTT,CASSQAGDSTDTQYF
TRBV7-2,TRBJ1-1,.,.,TGTGCCAGCAGCTTATGGTTAAGTGAGTTAAACACTGAAGCTTTCTTT,CASSLWLSELNTEAFF
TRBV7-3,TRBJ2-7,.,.,TGTGCCAGCAGCTTACTACAGGTTCCCTACGAGCAGTACTTC,CASSLLQVPYEQYF
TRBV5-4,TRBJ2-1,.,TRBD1,TGTGCCAGCAGCCGGGAGCGGACAGGGGGCTTGAATGAGCAGTTCTTC,CASSRERTGGLNEQFF
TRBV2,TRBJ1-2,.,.,TGTGCCAGCAGTGAAGCAGAACAGGGATATGGCTACACCTTC,CASSEAEQGYGYTF
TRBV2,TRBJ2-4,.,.,TGTGCCAGCTCCGAAAACATTCAGTACTTC,CASSENIQYF
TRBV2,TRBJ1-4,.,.,TGTGCCAGCAGGGAGGCAGGAGGATCAACTAATGAAAAACTGTTTTTT,CASREAGGSTNEKLFF
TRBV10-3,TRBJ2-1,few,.,TGTGCCATCAGAGGGGGGGCCTCCGGAGATGAGCAGTTCTTC,CAIRGGASGDEQFF
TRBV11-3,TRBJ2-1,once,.,TGTGCCAGCAGCGCCAAAGACAGTCGGAATGAGCAGTTCTTC,CASSAKDSRNEQFF
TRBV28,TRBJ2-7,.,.,TGTGCCAGCAGGGAGGGTTCCTACGAGCAGTACTTC,CASREGSYEQYF
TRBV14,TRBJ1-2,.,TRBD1,TGTGCCAGCAGCCTCCGAGGGTCCGGGACAGCCTATGGCTACACCTTC,CASSLRGSGTAYGYTF
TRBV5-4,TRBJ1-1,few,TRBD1,TGTGCCAGCAGCCTACAGGGGGCCACTGAAGCTTTCTTT,CASSLQGATEAFF
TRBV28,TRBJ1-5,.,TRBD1,TGTGCCAGCAGGCCGACAGGGGCCAGTCAGCCCCAGCATTTT,CASRPTGASQPQHF
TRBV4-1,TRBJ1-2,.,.,TGCGCCAGCAGCCAAGTAGGGGTTAACTATGGCTACACCTTC,CASSQVGVNYGYTF
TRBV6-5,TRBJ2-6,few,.,TGTGCCAGCAGTTACAGGGGTTCCTCTGGGGCCAACGTCCTGACTTTC,CASSYRGSSGANVLTF
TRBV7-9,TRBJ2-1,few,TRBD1,TGTGCCAGCGGGAGTCGAAGGGGGCTCGATGAGCAGTTCTTC,CASGSRRGLDEQFF
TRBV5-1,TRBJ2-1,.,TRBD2,TGCGCCAGCAGCTGGACCCTGGGCGGGGGGGGGAATGAGCAGTTCTTC,CASSWTLGGGGNEQFF
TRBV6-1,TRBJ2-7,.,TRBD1,TGTGCCAGCAGTGTTCAGGACAGGGACGAGCAGTACTTC,CASSVQDRDEQYF
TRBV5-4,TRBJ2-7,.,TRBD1,TGTGCCAGCAGCTTAGGGACAGGGAACTCCGAGCAGTACTTC,CASSLGTGNSEQYF
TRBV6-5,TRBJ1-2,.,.,TGTGCCAGCAGTTACTCGAGGGGGTCTTATGGCTACACCTTC,CASSYSRGSYGYTF
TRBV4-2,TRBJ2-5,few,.,TGTGCCAGCAGCCCCCTGTCGCAGCGCAATGGGTCAAGGGAGACCCAGTACTTC,CASSPLSQRNGSRETQYF
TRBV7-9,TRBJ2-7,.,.,TGTGCCAGCAGCTTCGGAGTTCCCCACGAGCAGTACTTC,CASSFGVPHEQYF
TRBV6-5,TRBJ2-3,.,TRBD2,TGTGCCAGCAGTTACCTAGGACTAGTCACAGATACGCAGTATTTT,CASSYLGLVTDTQYF
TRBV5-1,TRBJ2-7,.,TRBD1,TGCGCCAGCAGCTTGGGCAGGGACAGGCATCTATCGGTGCAGTACTTC,CASSLGRDRHLSVQYF
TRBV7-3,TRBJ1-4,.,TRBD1,TGTGCCAGCAGCTTAACGGGACAGAGAAATGAAAAACTGTTTTTT,CASSLTGQRNEKLFF
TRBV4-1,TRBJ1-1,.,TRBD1,TGCGCCAGCAGCCAAGCAGATACAGGGGGCTCCATGAACACTGAAGCTTTCTTT,CASSQADTGGSMNTEAFF
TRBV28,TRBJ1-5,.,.,TGTGCCAGCGGTCCCTACGAACTCAATCAGCCCCAGCATTTT,CASGPYELNQPQHF
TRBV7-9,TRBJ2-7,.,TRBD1,TGTGCCAGCAGTTTCGGACAGGGGGTAGAAGAGCAGTACTTC,CASSFGQGVEEQYF
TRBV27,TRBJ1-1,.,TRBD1,TGTGCCAGCAGTAAAGGACAGGGGCAAATGAACACTGAAGCTTTCTTT,CASSKGQGQMNTEAFF
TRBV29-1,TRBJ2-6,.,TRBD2,TGCAGCGTTGTGACTAGCGGGAGTTCTGGGGCCAACGTCCTGACTTTC,CSVVTSGSSGANVLTF
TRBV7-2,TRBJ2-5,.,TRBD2,TGTGCCAGCAGCTCAAACGGCGGGGGGGCAGAGACCCAGTACTTC,CASSSNGGGAETQYF